This TCR beta chain was sequenced during a study of CD8 T cells in Susac syndrome. At the level of the study: The Susac syndrome patients that were sequenced included six with active disease and under 10 in remission.

CD8+ and CD4+ T cells taken from blood had their TCR beta sequenced. Patients with Susac syndrome met the recently defined diagnostic criteria for definite or probable disease. Regarding this clonotype: Antigen unknown.

A quantity of about 0.45 to 1 ug RNA underwent reverse transcription using random hexamers. TCRdb re-called the immunoSEQ multiplex PCR reads with MiXCR, one entry per CDR3 protein. In the table there are roughly 180,000 distinct CDR3 sequences, over 90% of which are singletons. General study findings and limits: In Susac patients, clonal expansion was not detected in CD4+ cells.

Material: CD4+ T cells from PBMCs. This receptor was obtained from a human donor with Susac syndrome.

The CDR3 protein is CASSYGAGTGNQPQHF. CDR3 nucleotide sequence: TGTGCCAGCAGTTACGGCGCTGGGACAGGCAATCAGCCCCAGCATTTT. The V gene is TRBV6-2 or TRBV6-3, the J gene TRBJ1-5; TRBD1 matches at 7 bases. The germline CDR1 and CDR2 sequences are MNHEY and SVGEGT. The CDR3 sequence is 16 residues long. Trimming removed 2 bases from V and 2 bases from J; junction bases left unmatched: 6.